The 30 T cell receptor beta chains given below trace back to one sample, sequenced in a study of identical twins. Each CDR3 protein is one row after TCRdb ran MiXCR on the 5' RACE reads. The data hold about 430,000 distinct CDR3 sequences, with about a fifth observed a single time. Sequencing used naive T cells sorted from blood. These receptors all come from a man aged 50 to 60 in good health.

Regarding this clonotype: This could be a read error, since a much larger clone is one nucleotide away. The V call is TRBV4-2, the J call TRBJ2-1; possible D gene TRBD1, 5 bases. Germline lookup yields CDR1 LGHNA and CDR2 YNFKEQ. The CDR3 runs 15 residues. V lost 1 base, J lost 5 bases, and 12 bases lay in between. The CDR3 sequence is CASSQAGSGNNEQFF. In DNA, the CDR3 is TGTGCCAGCAGCCAAGCTGGTTCAGGGAACAATGAGCAGTTCTTC.

The gene calls are TRBV14 and TRBJ2-3; D uncertain. CDR3 length: 14 residues. The V gene's germline CDR1 is SGHDN and CDR2 FVKESK. V was shortened by 5 bases and J by 2 bases, with 11 bases between the two germline ends. The CDR3 coding sequence is TGTGCCAGCAGCGTTTCGGTACTCACAGATACGCAGTATTTT. Amino acids: CASSVSVLTDTQYF.

This clonotype was picked up a small number of times. The chain recombines TRBV15 with TRBJ2-1, with no clear D. V lost 2 bases to trimming and J lost 6 bases, with 11 bases between them. Germline assignment: CDR1 LNHNV and CDR2 YYDKDF (reference sequence). The CDR3 runs to 14 residues. The CDR3, as DNA: TGTGCCACCAGCAGACCTATGGCATTCAATGAGCAGTTCTTC. Protein sequence: CATSRPMAFNEQFF.

The chain joins TRBV29-1 to TRBJ2-2; TRBD1 is a possible D gene (6 bases). Trimming took 7 bases from V and 1 from J, leaving 19 bases between them. The germline V gene has CDR1 SQVTM and CDR2 ANQGSEA. The CDR3 length is 16 residues. The CDR3 DNA is TGCAGCGCATACACAGGGCTCTGGGAGAACACCGGGGAGCTGTTTTTT. Residues: CSAYTGLWENTGELFF.

The chain combines TRBV6-2 or TRBV6-3 with TRBJ1-2; D unclear. The CDR3 length is 15 residues. Germline assignment: CDR1 MNHEY and CDR2 SVGEGT. Between the trimmed V and J ends, which lost 6 bases and 6 bases, there was a span of 20 bases. CDR3 coding DNA: TGTGCCAGCAGCCGACGAGGACCTCAAGGACATGGCTACACCTTC. As protein: CASSRRGPQGHGYTF.

This clonotype was counted a few times. The chain employs TRBV20-1 and TRBJ2-7; no definite D call. This CDR3 region has 11 residues. V was pared by 7 bases and J by 3 bases, with 10 bases between. The V gene's germline CDR1 is DFQATT and CDR2 SNEGSKA (reference sequence). CDR3 coding DNA: TGCAGTGGAGGCTTTGACTACGAGCAGTACTTC. It specifies CSGGFDYEQYF.

The rearrangement uses TRBV12-3 or TRBV12-4 and TRBJ2-1; 10 bases are a match to TRBD2. J was trimmed by 13 bases and V by 4 bases; bases with no gene match: 4. This CDR3 has 12 amino acids. The CDR3 DNA reads as TGTGCCAGCAGTTCTTCTAGCGGGGGTCAGTTCTTC. Translating gives CASSSSSGGQFF.

This clonotype was counted a few times. The J gene is TRBJ2-3, the V gene TRBV28; D is undetermined. V was cut by 6 bases and J by 8 bases, with 15 bases left in between. The CDR3 is made up of 13 amino acids. Per germline, CDR1 MDHEN and CDR2 SYDVKM. The CDR3 coding sequence is TGTGCCAGCAGCAGGACCCCATCCATTACGCAGTATTTT. Protein: CASSRTPSITQYF.

The chain combines TRBV20-1 with TRBJ1-5; 8 bases map to TRBD1. Germline CDR1 reads DFQATT; CDR2 reads SNEGSKA (reference sequence). J was trimmed by 7 bases and V by 6 bases; bases with no gene match: 8. The CDR3 length is 13 residues. CDR3 nucleotide sequence: TGCAGTGCAGACAGGGGAAACGGACAGCCCCAGCATTTT. Translation: CSADRGNGQPQHF.

This clonotype has at least ten counts. The chain couples TRBV4-1 to TRBJ1-2; 8 bases align to TRBD1. Looked up from germline, CDR1 is MGHRA and CDR2 is YSYEKL. The CDR3 has 15 amino acids. The junction had 8 bases not matched to a gene; V was cut back by 3 bases and J by 5 bases. CDR3 loop: CASSHSGQGSYGYTF. For the CDR3, the DNA is TGCGCCAGCAGCCACTCAGGACAGGGATCATATGGCTACACCTTC.

V gene TRBV28 combines with J gene TRBJ2-5; D gene uncertain. Germline CDR1 MDHEN, CDR2 SYDVKM. Trimming left V 5 bases short and J 9 bases short, with 13 bases between. The CDR3 is 12 residues long. The CDR3 nucleotides are TGTGCCAGCAGTACGATACCCCTGGCCCAGTACTTC. Amino acids: CASSTIPLAQYF.

This clonotype was seen many times. The chain is built from TRBV2 and TRBJ1-4, with D possibly TRBD1 on 5 matching bases. This CDR3 comprises 15 residues. Germline V CDR1 and CDR2: SNHLY, FYNNEI. Trimming removed 3 bases at V and 0 bases at J, with 8 bases between. CDR3 sequence (DNA): TGTGCCAGCAGTGATTCGACAGCAACTAATGAAAAACTGTTTTTT. Translation gives CASSDSTATNEKLFF.

This clonotype came up a few times. V is TRBV29-1 and J is TRBJ2-7; a possible D gene is TRBD1 (5 bases). The germline V gene encodes CDR1 SQVTM and CDR2 ANQGSEA. V lost 0 bases and J 7 bases, leaving 7 bases between the germline ends. This CDR3 region has 11 residues. In nucleotides, the CDR3 is TGCAGCGTTGAAGACTACAGGGAGCAGTACTTC. This translates into CSVEDYREQYF.

The CDR3 loop is CASSPGGQGSYYEQYF. For the CDR3, the DNA is TGTGCCAGCAGTCCGGGAGGACAGGGAAGTTACTACGAGCAGTACTTC. The gene calls are TRBV28 and TRBJ2-7; TRBD1 might be the D (8 bases). The CDR3 sequence is 16 residues long. The V end lost 5 bases, the J end lost 3 bases, and 20 bases lay between the germline ends. CDR1 is MDHEN and CDR2 is SYDVKM in the germline V gene.

This clonotype was detected ten times or more. The rearrangement joins TRBV6-5 to TRBJ2-3; 8 nucleotides line up with TRBD2. The CDR3 sequence is 16 residues long. Germline V CDR1 and CDR2: MNHEY, SVGAGI. Unmatched junction bases numbered 13, after V lost 2 bases and J lost 9 bases. The CDR3 bases are TGTGCCAGCAGTTACGAGGGCGGGGGGCCCCTCGGGACGCAGTATTTT. It translates to CASSYEGGGPLGTQYF.

The J gene is TRBJ2-7, the V gene TRBV3-1; D is ambiguous. This CDR3 region has 13 residues. Trimming took 1 base from V and 6 from J, leaving 10 bases between them. Per germline, CDR1 LGHDT and CDR2 YNNKEL (reference sequence). DNA of the CDR3: TGTGCCAGCAGCCAAGTTCCCACGGCCGAGCAGTACTTC. Amino acids: CASSQVPTAEQYF.

This clonotype was observed at least ten times. The chain recombines TRBV19 with TRBJ2-7, with D tentatively TRBD1 or TRBD2 (5 bases each). This CDR3 has 14 amino acids. Trimming removed 9 bases at V and 4 bases at J, with 19 bases between. The V gene's germline CDR1 is LNHDA and CDR2 SQIVND (reference sequence). CDR3 in DNA: TGTGCCAGCCGATCAGGGCAGGGAGCGTACGAGCAGTACTTC. It translates to CASRSGQGAYEQYF.

This clonotype was seen a handful of times. The rearrangement uses TRBV3-1 and TRBJ2-4; weak D call: TRBD1 (5 bases). V lost 4 bases and J 0 bases, leaving 7 bases between the germline ends. In germline, CDR1 is LGHDT, CDR2 YNNKEL (reference sequence). The CDR3 length is 14 residues. CDR3 bases: TGTGCCAGCAGCCCAGGGATAGCCAAAAACATTCAGTACTTC. It yields the protein CASSPGIAKNIQYF.

The CDR3 protein is CASSYGRGTDIYEQYF. The CDR3 coding sequence is TGTGCCAGCAGTTACGGTCGAGGGACAGATATCTACGAGCAGTACTTC. This chain connects TRBV6-2 or TRBV6-3 to TRBJ2-7; 7 positions match TRBD1. CDR3 length: 16 amino acids. Trimming removed 2 bases from V and 3 bases from J; junction bases left unmatched: 10. Germline V gene data show CDR1 as MNHEY and CDR2 as SVGEGT.

In this sample, this clonotype turned up many times. The V gene is TRBV20-1, the J gene TRBJ2-7; TRBD1 agrees at 12 bases. CDR3 length: 13 residues. Germline V CDR1 and CDR2: DFQATT, SNEGSKA (reference sequence). Trimming at V came to 6 bases and at J to 5 bases, leaving 5 bases not matched to a gene. The CDR3, as DNA: TGCAGTGCGGCCGGGACAGGGGGCCACGAGCAGTACTTC. It translates to CSAAGTGGHEQYF.

This clonotype has ten or more counts. The chain has TRBV6-5 and TRBJ2-7; D ambiguous. Germline loops: CDR1 MNHEY, CDR2 SVGAGI. The CDR3 is 16 amino acids. Trimming removed 0 bases from V and 5 bases from J, with 17 bases in between. This CDR3 is CASSYSPGLGQNEQYF. CDR3 nucleotides: TGTGCCAGCAGTTACTCTCCAGGCCTAGGTCAGAACGAGCAGTACTTC.

About this clonotype: Being one base from a much bigger clone, this may be a read error. The V and J genes are TRBV29-1 and TRBJ2-5; 11 bases line up with TRBD2. The CDR3 has 13 residues. CDR1 SQVTM and CDR2 ANQGSEA come from the germline V gene. CDR3 sequence: CSVRTSGQETKYF. In DNA form, the CDR3 reads TGCAGCGTTAGGACTAGCGGGCAAGAGACCAAGTACTTC.

This clonotype was seen at least ten times. The chain has TRBV20-1 and TRBJ1-4; D is uncertain. Trimming removed 3 bases from V and 0 bases from J, with 17 bases in between. CDR3 length equals 17 residues. Germline V lookup: CDR1 DFQATT, CDR2 SNEGSKA (reference sequence). The CDR3 DNA follows: TGCAGTGCTAGTAATCGGGCTTCCCGATCAACTAATGAAAAACTGTTTTTT. Protein product: CSASNRASRSTNEKLFF.

The rearrangement links TRBV7-2 to TRBJ2-1; 14 nucleotides match TRBD2. The length of the CDR3 is 17 residues. The V gene end was trimmed by 5 bases and the J gene end by 6 bases; junction bases not matched to a gene: 9. Germline lookup yields CDR1 SGHTA and CDR2 FQGNSA. The CDR3 here is CASSPGLAGVRGNEQFF. The CDR3 region has the DNA TGTGCCAGCAGCCCGGGACTAGCGGGAGTCCGTGGCAATGAGCAGTTCTTC.

The rearrangement joins TRBV20-1 to TRBJ2-5, with TRBD1 matching over 8 bases. The trim removed 2 bases at V and 5 bases at J, leaving 4 bases unmatched. Germline V lookup: CDR1 DFQATT, CDR2 SNEGSKA (reference sequence). The length of the CDR3 is 13 residues. CDR3 sequence: CSARRTGLETQYF. DNA for the CDR3: TGCAGTGCTAGACGGACAGGGTTGGAGACCCAGTACTTC.

Only a few counts were recorded for this clonotype. The chain recombines TRBV7-9 with TRBJ1-3, with TRBD1 as a possible D gene (5 bases). CDR1 is SEHNR and CDR2 is FQNEAQ in the germline V gene (reference sequence). V lost 4 bases to trimming and J lost 4 bases, with 14 bases between them. This CDR3 is built from 15 residues. The CDR3 loop is CASSSSGTQGNTIYF. CDR3 nucleotide sequence: TGTGCCAGCAGCTCTTCCGGGACTCAGGGAAACACCATATATTTT.

This chain links TRBV9 with TRBJ2-3; TRBD2 matches at 10 bases. Germline V gene lookup returns CDR1 SGDLS and CDR2 YYNGEE. The CDR3 totals 14 residues. The junction had 5 bases not matched to a gene; V was cut back by 3 bases and J by 7 bases. The CDR3 here is CASSASGGAYTQYF. The CDR3 DNA sequence: TGTGCCAGCAGCGCTAGCGGGGGAGCATATACGCAGTATTTT.

This clonotype occurred a few times. The V call is TRBV6-1, the J call TRBJ1-5; D may be TRBD1 (6 bases). Trimming left V 6 bases short and J 6 bases short, with 12 bases between. CDR3 size: 13 residues. CDR1 and CDR2 (germline): MNHNS, SASEGT. In DNA, the CDR3 is TGTGCCAGCAGCCAGACAGGAACTCAGCCCCAGCATTTT. Protein product: CASSQTGTQPQHF.

This clonotype came up many times. The J gene is TRBJ2-1, the V gene TRBV12-3 or TRBV12-4, with TRBD1 identical over 7 bases. The CDR3 has 15 residues. The J segment lost 2 bases and the V segment lost 6 bases, leaving 7 bases of the junction unmatched. Here the CDR3 DNA reads TGTGCCAGCAGCCTCGACAGGGACCCCTACAATGAGCAGTTCTTC. This codes for CASSLDRDPYNEQFF.

This clonotype was observed a handful of times. This chain uses TRBV12-3 or TRBV12-4 with TRBJ2-5, with D tentatively TRBD1 (5 bases). The CDR3 is 16 amino acids. Trimming cost V 3 bases and J 4 bases, with 18 bases left between them. This chain's CDR3 is CASSFLVGAEGETQYF. The CDR3 DNA reads as TGTGCCAGCAGTTTTCTGGTAGGGGCAGAAGGAGAGACCCAGTACTTC.